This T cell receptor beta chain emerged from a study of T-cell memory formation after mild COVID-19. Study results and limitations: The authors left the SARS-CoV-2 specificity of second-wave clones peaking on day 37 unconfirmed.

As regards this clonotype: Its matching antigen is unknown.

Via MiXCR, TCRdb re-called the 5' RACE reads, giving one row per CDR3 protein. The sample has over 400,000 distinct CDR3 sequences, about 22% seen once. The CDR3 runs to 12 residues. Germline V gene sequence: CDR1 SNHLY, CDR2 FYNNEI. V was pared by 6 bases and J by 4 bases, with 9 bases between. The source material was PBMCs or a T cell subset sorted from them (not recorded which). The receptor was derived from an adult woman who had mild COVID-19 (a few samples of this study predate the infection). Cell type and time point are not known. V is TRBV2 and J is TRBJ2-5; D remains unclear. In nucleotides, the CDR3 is TGTGCCAGCAGGTTGGAAGGAGAGACCCAGTACTTC. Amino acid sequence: CASRLEGETQYF.